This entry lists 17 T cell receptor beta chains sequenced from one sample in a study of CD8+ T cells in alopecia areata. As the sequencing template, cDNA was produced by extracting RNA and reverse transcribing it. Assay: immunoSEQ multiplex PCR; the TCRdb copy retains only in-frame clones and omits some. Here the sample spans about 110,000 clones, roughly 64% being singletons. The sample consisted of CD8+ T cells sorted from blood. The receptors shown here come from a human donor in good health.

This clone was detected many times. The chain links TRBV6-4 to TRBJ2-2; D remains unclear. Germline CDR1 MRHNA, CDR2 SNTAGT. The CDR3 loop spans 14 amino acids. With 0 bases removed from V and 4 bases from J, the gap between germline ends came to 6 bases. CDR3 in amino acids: CASSDSWVTGELFF. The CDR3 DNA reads TGTGCCAGCAGTGACTCATGGGTCACCGGGGAGCTGTTTTTT.

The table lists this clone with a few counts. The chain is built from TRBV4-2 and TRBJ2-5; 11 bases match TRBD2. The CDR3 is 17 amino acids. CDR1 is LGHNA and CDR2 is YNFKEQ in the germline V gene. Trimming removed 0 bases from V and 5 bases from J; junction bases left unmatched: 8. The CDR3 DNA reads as TGTGCCAGCAGCCAAGAGGATAGCGGGGGGGCCGGGGAGACCCAGTACTTC. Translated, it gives CASSQEDSGGAGETQYF.

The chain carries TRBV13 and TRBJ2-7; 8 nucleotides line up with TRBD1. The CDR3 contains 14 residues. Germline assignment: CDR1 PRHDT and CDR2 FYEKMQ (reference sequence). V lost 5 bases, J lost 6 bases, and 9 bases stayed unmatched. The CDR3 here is CASSLDRGEGEQYF. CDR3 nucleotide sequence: TGTGCCAGCAGCCTCGACAGGGGTGAGGGCGAGCAGTACTTC.

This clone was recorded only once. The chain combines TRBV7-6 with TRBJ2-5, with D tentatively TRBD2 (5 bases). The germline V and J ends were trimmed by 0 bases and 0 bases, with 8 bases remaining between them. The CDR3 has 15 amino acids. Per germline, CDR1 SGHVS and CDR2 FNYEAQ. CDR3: CASSLADWNQETQYF. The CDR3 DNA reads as TGTGCCAGCAGCTTAGCGGACTGGAACCAAGAGACCCAGTACTTC.

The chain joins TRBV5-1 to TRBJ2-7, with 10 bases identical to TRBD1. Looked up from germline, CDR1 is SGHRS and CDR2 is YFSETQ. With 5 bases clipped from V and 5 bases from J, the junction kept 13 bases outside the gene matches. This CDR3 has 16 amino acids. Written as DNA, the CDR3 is TGCGCCAGCAGTCAATCCTTCGCGGGACAGGGGCACGAGCAGTACTTC. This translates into CASSQSFAGQGHEQYF. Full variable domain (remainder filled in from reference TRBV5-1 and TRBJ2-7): KAGVTQTPRYLIKTRGQQVTLSCSPISGHRSVSWYQQTPGQGLQFLFEYFSETQRNKGNFPGRFSGRQFSNSRSEMNVSTLELGDSALYLCASSQSFAGQGHEQYFGPGTRLTVT.

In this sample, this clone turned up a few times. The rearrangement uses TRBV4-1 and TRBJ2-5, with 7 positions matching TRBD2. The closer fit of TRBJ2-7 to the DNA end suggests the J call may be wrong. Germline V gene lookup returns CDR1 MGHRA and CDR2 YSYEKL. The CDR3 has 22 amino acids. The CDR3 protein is CASSQDFTARGVHLIGIYEQYF. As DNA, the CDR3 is TGCGCCAGCAGCCAAGATTTCACCGCACGGGGGGTTCACCTCATCGGGATCTACGAGCAGTACTTC.

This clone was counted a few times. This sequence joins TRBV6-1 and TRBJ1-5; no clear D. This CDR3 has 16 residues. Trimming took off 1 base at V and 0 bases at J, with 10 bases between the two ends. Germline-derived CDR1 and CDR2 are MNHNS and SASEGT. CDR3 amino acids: CASSEGRQRSNQPQHF. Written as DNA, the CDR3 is TGTGCCAGCAGTGAAGGTCGGCAGCGTAGCAATCAGCCCCAGCATTTT.

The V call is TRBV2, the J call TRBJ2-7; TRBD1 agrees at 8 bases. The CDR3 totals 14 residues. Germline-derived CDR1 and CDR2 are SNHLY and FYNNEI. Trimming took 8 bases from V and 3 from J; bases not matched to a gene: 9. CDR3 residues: CASRDGTGFYEQYF. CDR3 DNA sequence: TGTGCCAGCCGGGACGGGACAGGCTTCTACGAGCAGTACTTC.

In DNA, the CDR3 is TGTGCCAGCAGCCGATGGGAGAGGAACACTGAAGCTTTCTTT. This encodes CASSRWERNTEAFF. The V and J genes are TRBV7-6 and TRBJ1-1, with unresolved D. The germline V gene encodes CDR1 SGHVS and CDR2 FNYEAQ. V was clipped by 5 bases and J by 1 base, with 11 bases between them. This CDR3 contains 14 residues.

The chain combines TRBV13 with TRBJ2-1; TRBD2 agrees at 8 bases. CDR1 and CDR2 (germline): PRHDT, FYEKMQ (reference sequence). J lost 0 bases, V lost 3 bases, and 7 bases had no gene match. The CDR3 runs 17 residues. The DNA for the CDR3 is TGTGCCAGCAGCTTCTTTAAGCGGGGGAGCTCCTACAATGAGCAGTTCTTC. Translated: CASSFFKRGSSYNEQFF.

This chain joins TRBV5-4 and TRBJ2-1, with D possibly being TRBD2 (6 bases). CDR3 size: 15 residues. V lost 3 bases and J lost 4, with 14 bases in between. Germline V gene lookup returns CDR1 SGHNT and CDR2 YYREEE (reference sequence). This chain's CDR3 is CASSSPGLAYNEQFF. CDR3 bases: TGTGCCAGCAGCTCGCCGGGACTGGCATACAATGAGCAGTTCTTC.

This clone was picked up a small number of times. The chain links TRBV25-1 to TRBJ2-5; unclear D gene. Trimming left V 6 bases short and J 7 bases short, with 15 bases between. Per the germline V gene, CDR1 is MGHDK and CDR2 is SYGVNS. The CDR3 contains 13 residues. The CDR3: CASRRGLDGTQYF. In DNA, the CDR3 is TGTGCCAGCAGAAGAGGCCTAGACGGGACCCAGTACTTC.

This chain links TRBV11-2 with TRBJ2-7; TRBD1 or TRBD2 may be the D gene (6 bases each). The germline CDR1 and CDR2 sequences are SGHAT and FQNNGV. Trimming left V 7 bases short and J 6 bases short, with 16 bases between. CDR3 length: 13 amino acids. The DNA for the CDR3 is TGTGCCAGCATAGGGGGGAACTCTCTCGAGCAGTACTTC. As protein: CASIGGNSLEQYF. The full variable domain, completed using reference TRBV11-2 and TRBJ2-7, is EAGVAQSPRYKIIEKRQSVAFWCNPISGHATLYWYQQILGQGPKLLIQFQNNGVVDDSQLPKDRFSAERLKGVDSTLKIQPAKLEDSAVYLCASIGGNSLEQYFGPGTRLTVT.

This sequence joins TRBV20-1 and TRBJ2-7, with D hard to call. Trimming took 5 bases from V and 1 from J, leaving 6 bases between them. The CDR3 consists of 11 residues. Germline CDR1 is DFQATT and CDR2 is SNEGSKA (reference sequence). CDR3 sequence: CSAEISYEQYF. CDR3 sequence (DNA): TGCAGTGCTGAGATTTCCTACGAGCAGTACTTC.

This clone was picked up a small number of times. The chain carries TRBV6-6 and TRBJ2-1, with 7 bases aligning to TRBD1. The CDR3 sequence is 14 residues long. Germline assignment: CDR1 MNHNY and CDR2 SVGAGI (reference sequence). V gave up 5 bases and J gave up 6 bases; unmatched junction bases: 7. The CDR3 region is CASSPPNRGNEQFF. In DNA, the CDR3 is TGTGCCAGCAGTCCGCCCAACAGGGGCAATGAGCAGTTCTTC.

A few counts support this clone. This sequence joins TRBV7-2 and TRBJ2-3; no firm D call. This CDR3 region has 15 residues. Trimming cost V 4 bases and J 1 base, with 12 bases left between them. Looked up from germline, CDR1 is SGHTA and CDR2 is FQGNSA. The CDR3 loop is CASSSLGPGTDTQYF. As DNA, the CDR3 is TGTGCCAGCAGCTCTTTAGGCCCCGGCACAGATACGCAGTATTTT.

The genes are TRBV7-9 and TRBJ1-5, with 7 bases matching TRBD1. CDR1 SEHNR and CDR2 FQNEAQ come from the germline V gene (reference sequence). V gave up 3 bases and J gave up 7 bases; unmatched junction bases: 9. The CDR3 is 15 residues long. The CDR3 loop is CASSLAGGVGQPQHF. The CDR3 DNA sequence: TGTGCCAGCAGCTTGGCAGGGGGAGTAGGACAGCCCCAGCATTTT.